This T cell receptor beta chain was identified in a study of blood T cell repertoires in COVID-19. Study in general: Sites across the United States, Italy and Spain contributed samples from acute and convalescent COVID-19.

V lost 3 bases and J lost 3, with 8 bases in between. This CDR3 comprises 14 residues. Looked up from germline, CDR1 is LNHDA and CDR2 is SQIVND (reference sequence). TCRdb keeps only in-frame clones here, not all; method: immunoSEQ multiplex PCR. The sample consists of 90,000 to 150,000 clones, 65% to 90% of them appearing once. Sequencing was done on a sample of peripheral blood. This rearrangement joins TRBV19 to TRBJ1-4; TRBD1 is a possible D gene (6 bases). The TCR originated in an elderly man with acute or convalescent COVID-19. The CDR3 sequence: CASSIQGSNEKLFF. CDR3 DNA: TGTGCCAGTAGTATCCAGGGGTCTAATGAAAAACTGTTTTTT. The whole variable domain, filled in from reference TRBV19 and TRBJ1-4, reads DGGITQSPKYLFRKEGQNVTLSCEQNLNHDAMYWYRQDPGQGLRLIYYSQIVNDFQKGDIAEGYSVSREKKESFPLTVTSAQKNPTAFYLCASSIQGSNEKLFFGSGTQLSVL.